Described below is a single T cell receptor beta chain sequence and its context. Random hexamers were used to reverse transcribe an amount of roughly 0.45 to 1 ug RNA. TCRdb reanalysed the immunoSEQ multiplex PCR reads using MiXCR and keeps one entry per CDR3 protein. The sample carries 100,000 to 150,000 distinct CDR3 sequences, around 94% recorded once. The CDR3 sequence is 16 residues long. Germline-derived CDR1 and CDR2 are SGHNT and YYREEE (reference sequence). After removal of 5 bases from V and 6 bases from J, the junction contained 13 bases not matched to a gene. The data are from a study of CD8 T cells in Susac syndrome. CD8+ and CD4+ T cells circulating in blood were sequenced for TCR beta. Healthy donors matched for age and sex were used as controls. The CD8+ and CD4+ T cells were isolated magnetically using a negative isolation approach, whereas the TEMRA cells were enriched by FACS.

Sequences were obtained from CD4+ T cells from PBMCs. The genes are TRBV5-4 and TRBJ2-3; 9 bases line up with TRBD2. The sequence was obtained from a human donor in good health. The CDR3 DNA sequence: TGTGCCAGCAGTCCGACTAGCGGAGCGAATACGGATACGCAGTATTTT. This translates into CASSPTSGANTDTQYF.